The 30 T cell receptor beta chains reported below all come from one sample, sequenced in a study of CD8+ T cells in alopecia areata. cDNA reverse transcribed from extracted RNA served as the sequencing template. Profiling relied on immunoSEQ multiplex PCR, and the TCRdb table lists in-frame clones only, not all of them. Here the sample spans more than 95,000 clones, more than 35% being singletons. Material: CD4+ T cells sorted from blood. Source of these receptors: a human donor with alopecia areata.

This clone was counted only a few times. The chain has TRBV7-2 and TRBJ1-1, with D uncertain. CDR3 size: 13 residues. V shed 1 base and J shed 1 base, with 4 bases lying between them. The germline CDR1 and CDR2 sequences are SGHTA and FQGNSA. The CDR3 nucleotides read TGTGCCAGCAGCTTAGTCGAGAACACTGAAGCTTTCTTT. Its protein is CASSLVENTEAFF. The variable domain in full, completed from reference TRBV7-2 and TRBJ1-1, reads GAGVSQSPSNKVTEKGKDVELRCDPISGHTALYWYRQSLGQGLEFLIYFQGNSAPDKSGLPSDRFSAERTGGSVSTLTIQRTQQEDSAVYLCASSLVENTEAFFGQGTRLTVV.

The CDR3 nucleotides read TGCGCCAGCAGCTTGGTCCGGGACAGGGGTTCCTACGAGCAGTACTTC. This sequence encodes CASSLVRDRGSYEQYF. This sequence joins TRBV5-1 and TRBJ2-7, with TRBD1 matching over 10 bases. In germline, CDR1 is SGHRS, CDR2 YFSETQ. This CDR3 region has 16 residues. J lost 1 base, V lost 0 bases, and 4 bases had no gene match.

Only a few counts were recorded for this clone. The V gene is TRBV2, the J gene TRBJ2-5, with unresolved D. CDR3 length equals 13 residues. V was shortened by 6 bases and J by 4 bases, with 12 bases between the two germline ends. In germline, CDR1 is SNHLY, CDR2 FYNNEI. CDR3 DNA: TGTGCCAGCAGATACACGGGTGGAGAGACCCAGTACTTC. Translating it yields CASRYTGGETQYF.

This sequence joins TRBV2 and TRBJ2-7, with D perhaps assigned TRBD1 or TRBD2 (5 bases each). The CDR3 totals 17 residues. Trimming took 3 bases from V and 0 from J, leaving 18 bases between them. CDR1 SNHLY and CDR2 FYNNEI come from the germline V gene. The CDR3 loop reads CASSDPTSGTYSYEQYF. The CDR3 bases are TGTGCCAGCAGTGATCCCACGTCCGGGACCTACTCCTACGAGCAGTACTTC.

This clone was recorded a few times. The V call is TRBV6-5, the J call TRBJ2-7; 9 bases match TRBD2. This CDR3 contains 15 residues. Trimming took 2 bases from V and 2 from J; bases not matched to a gene: 4. Germline V gives CDR1 MNHEY, CDR2 SVGAGI. CDR3 nucleotides: TGTGCCAGCAGTTACACGCTAGCGGGGACCTACGAGCAGTACTTC. Protein sequence: CASSYTLAGTYEQYF.

A few counts support this clone. The chain carries TRBV2 and TRBJ2-3; no definite D call. CDR3 length: 12 residues. Looked up from germline, CDR1 is SNHLY and CDR2 is FYNNEI. The germline V and J ends were trimmed by 7 bases and 9 bases, with 14 bases remaining between them. CDR3 sequence: CASMKTLGTQYF. CDR3 DNA: TGTGCCAGCATGAAGACCCTAGGGACGCAGTATTTT.

The chain carries TRBV5-1 and TRBJ2-5, with a possible D match to TRBD2 (6 bases). CDR1 SGHRS and CDR2 YFSETQ come from the germline V gene. The CDR3 loop spans 15 amino acids. The V gene lost 7 bases and the J gene lost 5 bases, with 21 bases spanning the gap. The DNA for the CDR3 is TGCGCCAGCGGGCGAGCTGGAGGGGCTGGGGAGACCCAGTACTTC. Its protein product is CASGRAGGAGETQYF.

The chain recombines TRBV30 with TRBJ2-7, with 11 positions matching TRBD2. The V gene end was trimmed by 3 bases and the J gene end by 2 bases; junction bases not matched to a gene: 6. Germline V CDR1 and CDR2: GTSNPN, SVGIG (reference sequence). The CDR3 spans 15 residues. In DNA form, the CDR3 reads TGTGCCTGGAGAAGAGGGGGACTAGCGGCCTACGAGCAGTACTTC. Its translation: CAWRRGGLAAYEQYF.

The chain has TRBV7-2 and TRBJ2-7; maybe TRBD1 (6 bases). CDR3 size: 12 residues. Germline loops: CDR1 SGHTA, CDR2 FQGNSA. With 5 bases removed from V and 7 bases from J, the gap between germline ends came to 12 bases. CDR3 nucleotide sequence: TGTGCCAGCAGCCACACAGGGCGGGAGCAGTACTTC. Translating it yields CASSHTGREQYF.

The CDR3 nucleotides are TGTGCCTGGAGTAAAAGGAGGGTGAACACTGAAGCTTTCTTT. Its protein product is CAWSKRRVNTEAFF. The chain is built from TRBV30 and TRBJ1-1; D call uncertain. This CDR3 contains 14 residues. The germline V gene encodes CDR1 GTSNPN and CDR2 SVGIG (reference sequence). The V gene lost 2 bases and the J gene lost 0 bases, with 10 bases spanning the gap.

In its sample, this clone was seen a few times. V and J are TRBV7-8 and TRBJ2-7; the match to TRBD2 covers 7 bases. Germline-derived CDR1 and CDR2 are SGHVS and FQNEAQ. The junction had 12 bases not matched to a gene; V was cut back by 5 bases and J by 2 bases. The CDR3 covers 16 residues. CDR3 amino acids: CASSPLGGTPPYEQYF. The CDR3 DNA reads as TGTGCCAGCAGCCCCTTGGGGGGGACCCCACCCTACGAGCAGTACTTC.

The sample holds a few counts of this clone. This chain joins TRBV7-8 and TRBJ2-5; 9 bases map to TRBD1. Per germline, CDR1 SGHVS and CDR2 FQNEAQ. V shed 4 bases and J 4 bases; nucleotides not matched to a gene: 1. The CDR3 has 13 residues. Written as DNA, the CDR3 is TGTGCCAGCAGCTCGGACAGGGGAGAGACCCAGTACTTC. This gives the protein CASSSDRGETQYF.

This chain links TRBV30 with TRBJ1-6; D unresolved. Trimming stripped 4 bases from V and 8 bases from J, with 9 bases between. Germline CDR1 reads GTSNPN; CDR2 reads SVGIG (reference sequence). CDR3 length equals 12 residues. In nucleotides, the CDR3 is TGTGCCTGGAACATAGTACATTCACCCCTCCACTTT. Encoded protein: CAWNIVHSPLHF. The full variable domain, completed using reference TRBV30 and TRBJ1-6, is SQTIHQWPATLVQPVGSPLSLECTVEGTSNPNLYWYRQAAGRGLQLLFYSVGIGQISSEVPQNLSASRPQDRQFILSSKKLLLSDSGFYLCAWNIVHSPLHFGNGTRLTVT.

Here the CDR3 DNA reads TGCGCCAGCAGCCCGTCTACCTACAGGGGGCACGCCATTCAGTACTTC. It encodes CASSPSTYRGHAIQYF. The chain carries TRBV4-3 and TRBJ2-4, with 9 bases lining up with TRBD1. The V segment lost 4 bases and the J segment 9 bases; nucleotides outside the gene matches: 13. The CDR3 spans 16 residues. Germline lookup yields CDR1 LGHNA and CDR2 YSLEER.

This chain connects TRBV14 to TRBJ2-7, with 14 bases matching TRBD2. CDR1 and CDR2 (germline): SGHDN, FVKESK. Trimming at V came to 0 bases and at J to 3 bases, leaving 7 bases not matched to a gene. The CDR3 runs to 18 residues. The CDR3 spells CASSQETGLAGVNYEQYF. In nucleotides, the CDR3 is TGTGCCAGCAGCCAAGAGACGGGACTAGCGGGGGTAAACTACGAGCAGTACTTC. Complete variable domain (other parts from reference TRBV14 and TRBJ2-7): EAGVTQFPSHSVIEKGQTVTLRCDPISGHDNLYWYRRVMGKEIKFLLHFVKESKQDESGMPNNRFLAERTGGTYSTLKVQPAELEDSGVYFCASSQETGLAGVNYEQYFGPGTRLTVT.

J is TRBJ1-5 and V is TRBV6-6; D is perhaps TRBD1 (5 bases). The CDR3 is 16 residues long. Germline V gene data show CDR1 as MNHNY and CDR2 as SVGAGI (reference sequence). V gave up 7 bases and J gave up 1 base, with 17 bases separating them. CDR3 amino acids: CASKVIEGRSNQPQHF. As DNA, the CDR3 is TGTGCCAGCAAAGTTATCGAGGGGAGAAGCAATCAGCCCCAGCATTTT.

V gene TRBV2 combines with J gene TRBJ2-7; D may be TRBD1 or TRBD2 (5 bases each). CDR1 and CDR2 from the germline V gene are SNHLY and FYNNEI. The CDR3 loop spans 14 amino acids. V was pared by 6 bases and J by 0 bases, with 12 bases between. The CDR3 loop is CASRGDAISYEQYF. In nucleotides, the CDR3 is TGTGCCAGCAGGGGGGACGCTATCTCCTACGAGCAGTACTTC.

The V call is TRBV29-1, the J call TRBJ2-7; 7 bases align to TRBD2. The germline CDR1 and CDR2 sequences are SQVTM and ANQGSEA. This CDR3 is 14 amino acids long. Trimming cost V 3 bases and J 4 bases; bases outside gene matches: 9. CDR3 residues: CSVDPSGSRYEQYF. In DNA, the CDR3 is TGCAGCGTTGACCCTAGCGGAAGTAGGTACGAGCAGTACTTC.

DNA of the CDR3: TGTGCCAGCAGCTTAGCGAAGGGGGGGATACAAGAGACCCAGTACTTC. Its protein is CASSLAKGGIQETQYF. V and J are TRBV7-2 and TRBJ2-5; the D gene is possibly TRBD2 (7 bases). V was pared by 0 bases and J by 2 bases, with 13 bases between. CDR3 length equals 16 residues. CDR1 SGHTA and CDR2 FQGNSA come from the germline V gene.

The rearrangement links TRBV29-1 to TRBJ1-1; TRBD1 matches 8 bases. Per germline, CDR1 SQVTM and CDR2 ANQGSEA. The V gene end was trimmed by 6 bases and the J gene end by 0 bases; junction bases not matched to a gene: 15. CDR3 length equals 17 residues. Here the CDR3 DNA reads TGCAGCGTGGGTAACACAGGGGGGGAGTCCATGAACACTGAAGCTTTCTTT. Translation gives CSVGNTGGESMNTEAFF.

The chain combines TRBV14 with TRBJ2-1; D remains unclear. The V end lost 1 base, the J end lost 14 bases, and 9 bases lay between the germline ends. CDR1 and CDR2 from the germline V gene are SGHDN and FVKESK. This CDR3 is 11 amino acids long. Here the CDR3 reads CASSQVGLKFF. The CDR3, as DNA: TGTGCCAGCAGCCAAGTAGGGCTTAAGTTCTTC.

The chain couples TRBV5-4 to TRBJ2-3; TRBD2 aligns across 11 bases. J lost 5 bases, V lost 4 bases, and 12 bases had no gene match. The CDR3 sequence is 17 residues long. Germline V lookup: CDR1 SGHNT, CDR2 YYREEE (reference sequence). CDR3 loop: CASSHRASGRFVDTQYF. DNA for the CDR3: TGTGCCAGCAGCCATAGGGCTAGCGGGAGGTTCGTAGATACGCAGTATTTT.

This clone was counted only a few times. CDR3 in DNA: TGTGCCAGCAGCTTAACGGGTTTCTCTGGAAACACCATATATTTT. Residues: CASSLTGFSGNTIYF. The rearrangement joins TRBV7-3 to TRBJ1-3; D call uncertain. Germline V gene lookup returns CDR1 SGHTA and CDR2 FQGTGA. V gave up 0 bases and J gave up 0 bases, with 6 bases separating them. There are 15 residues in the CDR3.

This chain links TRBV19 with TRBJ1-4; D ambiguous. The CDR3 sequence is 15 residues long. V was shortened by 7 bases and J by 6 bases, with 18 bases between the two germline ends. CDR1 is LNHDA, CDR2 SQIVND, per germline (reference sequence). The CDR3 here is CASNLPRAGDEKLFF. CDR3 coding DNA: TGTGCCAGTAACTTACCCCGGGCAGGCGATGAAAAACTGTTTTTT.

The CDR3 loop is CASSPLSGGRKRNEQFF. The CDR3 coding sequence is TGTGCCAGTAGTCCCCTCAGCGGGGGCCGCAAAAGGAATGAGCAGTTCTTC. This chain uses TRBV19 with TRBJ2-1, with TRBD2 identical over 8 bases. J was trimmed by 7 bases and V by 5 bases; bases with no gene match: 16. Germline V lookup: CDR1 LNHDA, CDR2 SQIVND (reference sequence). This CDR3 spans 17 amino acids.

The chain links TRBV10-3 to TRBJ2-1; a weak D match, TRBD2 (5 bases). The germline V and J ends were trimmed by 0 bases and 5 bases, with 11 bases remaining between them. There are 15 residues in the CDR3. Germline CDR1 and CDR2: ENHRY and SYGVKD. CDR3 nucleotide sequence: TGTGCCATCAGTGAGTCTGGACTTCAGAACAATGAGCAGTTCTTC. Amino acid sequence: CAISESGLQNNEQFF.

This chain joins TRBV28 and TRBJ1-2, with D perhaps TRBD1 (6 bases). The CDR3 has 17 amino acids. Germline V gene data show CDR1 as MDHEN and CDR2 as SYDVKM. Trimming removed 3 bases at V and 1 base at J, with 18 bases between. The CDR3 protein is CASSFHPSTGLNYGYTF. CDR3 DNA: TGTGCCAGCAGTTTCCACCCCTCGACAGGTCTTAACTATGGCTACACCTTC.

The gene calls are TRBV7-3 and TRBJ2-7, with 9 bases matching TRBD2. V was pared by 5 bases and J by 0 bases, with 5 bases of the junction left unmatched. The CDR3 loop spans 15 amino acids. Germline V gives CDR1 SGHTA, CDR2 FQGTGA. The CDR3 here is CASSIHSGGSYEQYF. The CDR3 DNA reads as TGTGCCAGCAGCATACATAGCGGGGGCTCCTACGAGCAGTACTTC.

The chain links TRBV30 to TRBJ2-1; no clear D. Trimming removed 0 bases from V and 6 bases from J, with 6 bases in between. The V gene's germline CDR1 is GTSNPN and CDR2 SVGIG (reference sequence). The CDR3 is 12 residues long. CDR3 bases: TGTGCCTGGAGTGTACACTTCAATGAGCAGTTCTTC. It translates to CAWSVHFNEQFF.

In this sample, this clone turned up a few times. This chain connects TRBV15 to TRBJ2-7, with a weak D call TRBD1 (6 bases). Looked up from germline, CDR1 is LNHNV and CDR2 is YYDKDF (reference sequence). The CDR3 has 16 amino acids. V lost 0 bases, J lost 2 bases, and 14 bases lay in between. The CDR3 sequence: CATSRELQGNPYEQYF. The CDR3 nucleotides read TGTGCCACCAGCAGAGAACTACAGGGAAACCCCTACGAGCAGTACTTC.